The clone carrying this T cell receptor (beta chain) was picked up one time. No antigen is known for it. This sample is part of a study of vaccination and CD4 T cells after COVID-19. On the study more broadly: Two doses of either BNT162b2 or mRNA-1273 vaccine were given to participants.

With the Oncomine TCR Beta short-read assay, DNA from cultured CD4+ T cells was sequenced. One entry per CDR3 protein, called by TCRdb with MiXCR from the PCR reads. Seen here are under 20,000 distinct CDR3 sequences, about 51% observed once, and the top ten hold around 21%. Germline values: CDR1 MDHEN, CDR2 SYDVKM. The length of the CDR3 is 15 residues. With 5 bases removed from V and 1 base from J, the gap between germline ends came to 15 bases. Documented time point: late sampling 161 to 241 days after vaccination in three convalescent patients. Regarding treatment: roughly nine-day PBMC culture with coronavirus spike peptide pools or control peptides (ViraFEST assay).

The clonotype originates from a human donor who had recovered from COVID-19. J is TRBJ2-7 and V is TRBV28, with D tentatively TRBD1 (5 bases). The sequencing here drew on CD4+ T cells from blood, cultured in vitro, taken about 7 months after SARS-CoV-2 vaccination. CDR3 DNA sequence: TGTGCCAGCAGTCCAGTACTGGACACGTCCTACGAGCAGTACTTC. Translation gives CASSPVLDTSYEQYF. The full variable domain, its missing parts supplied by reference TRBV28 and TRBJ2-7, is DVKVTQSSRYLVKRTGEKVFLECVQDMDHENMFWYRQDPGLGLRLIYFSYDVKMKEKGDIPEGYSVSREKKERFSLILESASTNQTSMYLCASSPVLDTSYEQYFGPGTRLTVT.